The 18 T cell receptor beta chains below come from one sample, sequenced in a study of cytomegalovirus exposure and HLA in healthy donors. In the PCR, 60 Vbeta and 13 Jbeta primers were used. Clones were sequenced by immunoSEQ multiplex PCR, and TCRdb holds only the in-frame ones, with some missing. The table records 250,000 to 350,000 clones, about nine tenths of them present only once. Source material: PBMCs. The receptors were gathered from a man between 35 and 55 years old in good health and CMV-seropositive.

This chain connects TRBV5-4 to TRBJ2-1; TRBD2 aligns across 12 bases. Per the germline V gene, CDR1 is SGHNT and CDR2 is YYREEE (reference sequence). The CDR3 totals 13 residues. V gave up 3 bases and J gave up 14 bases; unmatched junction bases: 6. CDR3 amino acids: CASSSLAGGRKFF. CDR3 nucleotides: TGTGCCAGCAGCTCACTAGCGGGAGGCCGGAAGTTCTTC.

The gene calls are TRBV7-6 and TRBJ2-7; D gene ambiguous. V was cut by 2 bases and J by 0 bases, with 8 bases left in between. The germline V gene encodes CDR1 SGHVS and CDR2 FNYEAQ. This CDR3 is built from 14 residues. The chain's CDR3 is CASSLNQDSYEQYF. DNA of the CDR3: TGTGCCAGCAGCTTAAATCAGGACTCCTACGAGCAGTACTTC.

J is TRBJ2-7 and V is TRBV9, with TRBD2 as a possible D gene (6 bases). From germline, CDR1 is SGDLS and CDR2 YYNGEE. This CDR3 is built from 15 residues. Trimming took 0 bases from V and 0 from J, leaving 10 bases between them. CDR3 nucleotide sequence: TGTGCCAGCAGCGTAGGGGCTAGCGTCTCCTACGAGCAGTACTTC. Encoded protein: CASSVGASVSYEQYF. Full variable domain (remainder filled in from reference TRBV9 and TRBJ2-7): DSGVTQTPKHLITATGQRVTLRCSPRSGDLSVYWYQQSLDQGLQFLIQYYNGEERAKGNILERFSAQQFPDLHSELNLSSLELGDSALYFCASSVGASVSYEQYFGPGTRLTVT.

The chain has TRBV5-1 and TRBJ2-3; D perhaps matches TRBD1 (6 bases). V shed 4 bases and J shed 0 bases, with 12 bases lying between them. This CDR3 has 15 residues. The germline CDR1 and CDR2 sequences are SGHRS and YFSETQ. CDR3 loop: CASSLGQSSTDTQYF. CDR3 DNA sequence: TGCGCCAGCAGCCTAGGACAGTCTAGCACAGATACGCAGTATTTT.

The chain is built from TRBV2 and TRBJ2-7, with 7 positions matching TRBD1. CDR1 is SNHLY and CDR2 is FYNNEI in the germline V gene. This CDR3 region has 14 residues. The V gene end was trimmed by 4 bases and the J gene end by 3 bases; junction bases not matched to a gene: 6. CDR3 protein: CASSVGTEHYEQYF. CDR3 sequence (DNA): TGTGCCAGCAGTGTTGGGACAGAGCACTACGAGCAGTACTTC.

The V gene is TRBV10-3, the J gene TRBJ2-1; 10 bases are shared with TRBD2. CDR1 and CDR2 from the germline V gene are ENHRY and SYGVKD. V gave up 4 bases and J gave up 0 bases; unmatched junction bases: 0. The CDR3 runs to 15 residues. CDR3 sequence reads: CAISASGGSYNEQFF. The CDR3 DNA reads TGTGCCATCAGTGCTAGCGGGGGCTCCTACAATGAGCAGTTCTTC.

This chain connects TRBV29-1 to TRBJ2-1, with 7 nucleotides matching TRBD1. CDR3 size: 12 residues. Germline V gene lookup returns CDR1 SQVTM and CDR2 ANQGSEA. Trimming cost V 4 bases and J 10 bases; bases outside gene matches: 7. CDR3 residues: CSVGNRGPEQFF. Written as DNA, the CDR3 is TGCAGCGTTGGAAACAGGGGCCCGGAGCAGTTCTTC.

The rearrangement uses TRBV28 and TRBJ2-7, with a tentative D call TRBD2 (6 bases). The germline V and J ends were trimmed by 7 bases and 5 bases, with 15 bases remaining between them. CDR3 size: 13 residues. Germline values: CDR1 MDHEN, CDR2 SYDVKM. The CDR3 here is CASTPGGTDEQYF. In nucleotides, the CDR3 is TGTGCCAGCACTCCCGGGGGAACGGACGAGCAGTACTTC. The whole variable domain, remainder taken from reference TRBV28 and TRBJ2-7, is DVKVTQSSRYLVKRTGEKVFLECVQDMDHENMFWYRQDPGLGLRLIYFSYDVKMKEKGDIPEGYSVSREKKERFSLILESASTNQTSMYLCASTPGGTDEQYFGPGTRLTVT.

The V and J genes are TRBV6-5 and TRBJ1-2; 9 bases align to TRBD1. The CDR3 has 14 residues. Germline CDR1 reads MNHEY; CDR2 reads SVGAGI. V lost 2 bases, J lost 3 bases, and 1 base stayed unmatched. Here the CDR3 reads CASSYGDRDYGYTF. In nucleotides, the CDR3 is TGTGCCAGCAGTTACGGGGACAGGGACTATGGCTACACCTTC.

The V call is TRBV2, the J call TRBJ1-2, with no clear D. The germline CDR1 and CDR2 sequences are SNHLY and FYNNEI. The CDR3 extends over 13 amino acids. Trimming shortened V by 3 bases and J by 3 bases, and 8 bases separated the two germline ends. This chain's CDR3 is CASSDWRDYGYTF. The CDR3 DNA reads as TGTGCCAGCAGTGACTGGCGGGACTATGGCTACACCTTC.

With regard to this clone: Compared with germline, one end of the junction differs, possibly owing to a read error. The chain carries TRBV7-9 and TRBJ2-7; TRBD1 aligns across 9 bases. This CDR3 has 14 amino acids. Germline V CDR1 and CDR2: SEHNR, FQNEAQ (reference sequence). CDR3 sequence (DNA): TGTTCCAGCAGCTTGGGACAGGGTTTTTACGAGCAGTACTTC. Its translation is CSSSLGQGFYEQYF. The full variable domain, in which reference TRBV7-9 and TRBJ2-7 provide the parts outside the CDR3, is DTGVSQNPRHKITKRGQNVTFRCDPISEHNRLYWYRQTLGQGPEFLTYFQNEAQLEKSRLLSDRFSAERPKGSFSTLEIQRTEQGDSAMYLCSSSLGQGFYEQYFGPGTRLTVT.

J is TRBJ2-5 and V is TRBV28, with a possible D match to TRBD2 (6 bases). Germline values: CDR1 MDHEN, CDR2 SYDVKM. The V and J ends lost 6 bases and 4 bases respectively, with 18 bases between them. The CDR3 is 15 amino acids. CDR3 sequence (DNA): TGTGCCAGCAGCCGGGGGAGAGGTTTTGGAGAGACCCAGTACTTC. Translation gives CASSRGRGFGETQYF.

V gene TRBV28 combines with J gene TRBJ2-3; 10 bases are shared with TRBD2. CDR3 length: 17 residues. Germline CDR1 MDHEN, CDR2 SYDVKM. J gave up 2 bases and V 5 bases, and 10 bases lay outside the gene matches. CDR3 coding DNA: TGTGCCAGCAGTCCCCGAAGTCTAGCGGGAGACACAGATACGCAGTATTTT. Amino acids: CASSPRSLAGDTDTQYF.

A remark on this clone: At one of its ends the junction is not consistent with the germline gene, which may arise from a read error. This chain connects TRBV7-9 to TRBJ1-4; D call uncertain. This CDR3 has 15 amino acids. The germline CDR1 and CDR2 sequences are SEHNR and FQNEAQ (reference sequence). CDR3 DNA: TGTTCCAGCAGCTTAGACCGGGCAACTAATGAAAAACTGTTTTTT. This encodes CSSSLDRATNEKLFF. Using reference TRBV7-9 and TRBJ1-4 for the parts outside the CDR3, the full variable domain is DTGVSQNPRHKITKRGQNVTFRCDPISEHNRLYWYRQTLGQGPEFLTYFQNEAQLEKSRLLSDRFSAERPKGSFSTLEIQRTEQGDSAMYLCSSSLDRATNEKLFFGSGTQLSVL.

The V gene is TRBV28, the J gene TRBJ2-7, with D tentatively TRBD1 (6 bases). The CDR3 runs to 16 residues. V lost 1 base to trimming and J lost 2 bases, with 15 bases between them. Germline CDR1 reads MDHEN; CDR2 reads SYDVKM. Here the CDR3 DNA reads TGTGCCAGCAGTTTATTAGGCCTGGACAGAGCCTACGAGCAGTACTTC. Amino acid sequence: CASSLLGLDRAYEQYF.

Comment on this clone: Distinct nucleotide sequences in the sample also encode this CDR3. This chain links TRBV7-9 with TRBJ1-1, with TRBD1 as a possible D gene (5 bases). Looked up from germline, CDR1 is SEHNR and CDR2 is FQNEAQ (reference sequence). The length of the CDR3 is 14 residues. Trimming took 2 bases from V and 1 from J, leaving 8 bases between them. The CDR3 loop reads CASSLQGSNTEAFF. Here the CDR3 DNA reads TGTGCCAGCAGCTTACAGGGTTCGAACACTGAAGCTTTCTTT.

The chain links TRBV18 to TRBJ2-7; 7 bases match TRBD1. Germline V gene sequence: CDR1 KGHSH, CDR2 LQKENI. The V and J ends lost 2 bases and 4 bases, in that order; junction bases with no gene match: 8. The CDR3 runs 15 residues. The chain's CDR3 is CASSPGVRGPYEQYF. The CDR3, as DNA: TGTGCCAGCTCACCAGGGGTTAGGGGGCCTTACGAGCAGTACTTC. Full variable domain (missing parts from reference TRBV18 and TRBJ2-7): NAGVMQNPRHLVRRRGQEARLRCSPMKGHSHVYWYRQLPEEGLKFMVYLQKENIIDESGMPKERFSAEFPKEGPSILRIQQVVRGDSAAYFCASSPGVRGPYEQYFGPGTRLTVT.

CDR3 in amino acids: CASSPRSSGYSYNEQFF. In nucleotides, the CDR3 is TGTGCCAGCTCACCAAGATCTAGCGGATACTCCTACAATGAGCAGTTCTTC. The chain recombines TRBV18 with TRBJ2-1; 7 nucleotides match TRBD2. Germline values: CDR1 KGHSH, CDR2 LQKENI. The CDR3 is 17 residues long. Trimming cost V 2 bases and J 0 bases; bases outside gene matches: 7.